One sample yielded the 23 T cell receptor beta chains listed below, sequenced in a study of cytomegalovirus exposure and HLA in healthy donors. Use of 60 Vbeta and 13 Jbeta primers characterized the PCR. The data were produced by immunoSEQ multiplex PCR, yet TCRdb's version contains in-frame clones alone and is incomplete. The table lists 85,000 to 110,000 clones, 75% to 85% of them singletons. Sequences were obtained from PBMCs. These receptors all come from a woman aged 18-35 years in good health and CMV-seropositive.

The CDR3 nucleotides read TGCAGCGTGGGACAGGGGTCGGGTGAGCAGTTCTTC. Amino acid sequence: CSVGQGSGEQFF. This chain uses TRBV29-1 with TRBJ2-1; 10 bases are shared with TRBD1. The V gene end was trimmed by 6 bases and the J gene end by 9 bases; junction bases not matched to a gene: 5. This CDR3 comprises 12 residues. CDR1 SQVTM and CDR2 ANQGSEA come from the germline V gene.

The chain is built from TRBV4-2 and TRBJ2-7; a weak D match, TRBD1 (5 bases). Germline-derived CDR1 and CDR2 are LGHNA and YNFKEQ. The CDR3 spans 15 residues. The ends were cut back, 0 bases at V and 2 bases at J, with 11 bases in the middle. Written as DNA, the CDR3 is TGTGCCAGCAGCCAAGATTTCGAACAGGCCTACGAGCAGTACTTC. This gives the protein CASSQDFEQAYEQYF.

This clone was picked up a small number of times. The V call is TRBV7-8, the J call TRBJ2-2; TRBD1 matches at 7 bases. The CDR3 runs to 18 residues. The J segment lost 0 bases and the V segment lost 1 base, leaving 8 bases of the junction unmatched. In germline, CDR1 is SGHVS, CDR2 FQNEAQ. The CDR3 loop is CASSLEPRGSSNTGELFF. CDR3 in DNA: TGTGCCAGCAGCTTAGAGCCCAGGGGGTCTTCGAACACCGGGGAGCTGTTTTTT.

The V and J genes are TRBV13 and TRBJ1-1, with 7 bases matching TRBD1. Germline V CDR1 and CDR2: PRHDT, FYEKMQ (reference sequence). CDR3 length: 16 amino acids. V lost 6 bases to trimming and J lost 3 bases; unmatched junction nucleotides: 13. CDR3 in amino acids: CASRSLAQGVDTEAFF. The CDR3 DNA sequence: TGTGCCAGCAGGTCCCTAGCCCAGGGGGTGGACACTGAAGCTTTCTTT.

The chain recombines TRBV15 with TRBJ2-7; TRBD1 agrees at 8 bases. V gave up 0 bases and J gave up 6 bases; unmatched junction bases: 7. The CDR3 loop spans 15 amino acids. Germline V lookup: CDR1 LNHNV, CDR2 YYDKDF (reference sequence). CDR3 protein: CATSRDYRTGSEQYF. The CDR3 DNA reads TGTGCCACCAGCAGAGATTACAGGACAGGGAGCGAGCAGTACTTC.

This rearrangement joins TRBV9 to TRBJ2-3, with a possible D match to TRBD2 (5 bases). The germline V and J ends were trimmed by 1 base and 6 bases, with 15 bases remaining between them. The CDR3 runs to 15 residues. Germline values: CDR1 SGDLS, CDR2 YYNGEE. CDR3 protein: CASSVHRGLGDTQYF. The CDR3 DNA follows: TGTGCCAGCAGCGTACACCGGGGTCTAGGGGATACGCAGTATTTT.

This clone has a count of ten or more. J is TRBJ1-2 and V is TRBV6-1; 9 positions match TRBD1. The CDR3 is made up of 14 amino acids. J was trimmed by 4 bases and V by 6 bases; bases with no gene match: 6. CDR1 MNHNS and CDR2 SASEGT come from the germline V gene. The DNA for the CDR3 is TGTGCCAGCAGCCCCGGGACAGGGTTCTATGGCTACACCTTC. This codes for CASSPGTGFYGYTF.

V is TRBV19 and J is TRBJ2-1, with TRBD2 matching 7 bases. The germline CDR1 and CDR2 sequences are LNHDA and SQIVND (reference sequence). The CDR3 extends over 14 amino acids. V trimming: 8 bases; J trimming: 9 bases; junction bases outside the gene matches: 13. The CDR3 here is CASASGTINPEQFF. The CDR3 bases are TGTGCCAGTGCTTCCGGGACTATCAATCCTGAGCAGTTCTTC.

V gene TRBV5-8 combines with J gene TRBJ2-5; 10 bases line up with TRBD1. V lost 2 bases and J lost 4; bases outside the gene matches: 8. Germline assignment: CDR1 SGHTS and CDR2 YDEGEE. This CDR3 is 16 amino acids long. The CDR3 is CASSLQGTGVGETQYF. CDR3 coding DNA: TGTGCCAGCAGCTTACAAGGGACAGGGGTTGGAGAGACCCAGTACTTC.

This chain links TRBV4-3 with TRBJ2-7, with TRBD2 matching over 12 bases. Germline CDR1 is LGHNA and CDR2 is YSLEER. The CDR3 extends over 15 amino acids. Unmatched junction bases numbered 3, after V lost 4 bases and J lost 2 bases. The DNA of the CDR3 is TGCGCCAGCAGCCCCCGACTAGCGGGAGCCTACGAGCAGTACTTC. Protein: CASSPRLAGAYEQYF.

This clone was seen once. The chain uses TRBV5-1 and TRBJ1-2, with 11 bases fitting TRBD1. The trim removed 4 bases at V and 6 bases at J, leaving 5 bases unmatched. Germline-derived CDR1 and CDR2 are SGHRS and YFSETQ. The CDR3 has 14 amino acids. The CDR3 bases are TGCGCCAGCAGCCAGGACAGGGGGCTCGATGGCTACACCTTC. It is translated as CASSQDRGLDGYTF.

The chain's CDR3 is CASSYGPFREPQHF. CDR3 DNA sequence: TGTGCCAGCAGCTACGGACCATTCAGGGAGCCCCAGCATTTT. The J gene is TRBJ1-5, the V gene TRBV5-4, with D tentatively TRBD1 (5 bases). This CDR3 contains 14 residues. V was pared by 3 bases and J by 8 bases, with 15 bases between. CDR1 is SGHNT, CDR2 YYREEE, per germline (reference sequence). Using reference TRBV5-4 and TRBJ1-5 for the parts outside the CDR3, the full variable domain is ETGVTQSPTHLIKTRGQQVTLRCSSQSGHNTVSWYQQALGQGPQFIFQYYREEENGRGNFPPRFSGLQFPNYSSELNVNALELDDSALYLCASSYGPFREPQHFGDGTRLSIL.

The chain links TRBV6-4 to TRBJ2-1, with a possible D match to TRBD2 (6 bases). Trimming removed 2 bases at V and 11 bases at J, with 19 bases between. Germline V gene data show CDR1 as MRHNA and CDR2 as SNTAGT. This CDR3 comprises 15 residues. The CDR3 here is CASSDPSTGTPKQFF. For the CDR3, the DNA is TGTGCCAGCAGTGACCCTAGCACCGGGACTCCAAAGCAGTTCTTC.

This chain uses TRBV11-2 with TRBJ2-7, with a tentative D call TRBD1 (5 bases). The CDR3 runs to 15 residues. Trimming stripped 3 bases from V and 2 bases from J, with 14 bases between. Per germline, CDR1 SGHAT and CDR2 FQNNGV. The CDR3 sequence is CASSLSQGLTYEQYF. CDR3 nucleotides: TGTGCCAGCAGCTTGTCCCAGGGATTAACCTACGAGCAGTACTTC.

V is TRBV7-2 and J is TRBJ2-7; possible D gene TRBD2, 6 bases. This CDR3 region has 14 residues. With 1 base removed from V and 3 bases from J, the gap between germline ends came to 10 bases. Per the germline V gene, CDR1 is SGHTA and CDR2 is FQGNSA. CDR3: CASSLVGGSYEQYF. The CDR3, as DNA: TGTGCCAGCAGCTTAGTGGGAGGAAGCTACGAGCAGTACTTC.

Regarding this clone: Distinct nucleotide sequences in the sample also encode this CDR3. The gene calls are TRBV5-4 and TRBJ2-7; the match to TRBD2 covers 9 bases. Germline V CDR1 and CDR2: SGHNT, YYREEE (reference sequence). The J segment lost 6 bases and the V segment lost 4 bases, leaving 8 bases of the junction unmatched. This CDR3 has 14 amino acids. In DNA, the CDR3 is TGTGCCAGCAGCACCCCTAGCGGGATTGGCGAGCAGTACTTC. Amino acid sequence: CASSTPSGIGEQYF.

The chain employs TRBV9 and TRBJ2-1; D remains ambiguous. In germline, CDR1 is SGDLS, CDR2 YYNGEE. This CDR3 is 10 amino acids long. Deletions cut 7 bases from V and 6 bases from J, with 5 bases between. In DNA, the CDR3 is TGTGCCAGCGGAGTCAATGAGCAGTTCTTC. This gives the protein CASGVNEQFF.

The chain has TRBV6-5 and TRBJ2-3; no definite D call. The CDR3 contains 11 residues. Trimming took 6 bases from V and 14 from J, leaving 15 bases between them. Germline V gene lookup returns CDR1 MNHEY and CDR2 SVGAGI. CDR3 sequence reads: CASRRHLHWYF. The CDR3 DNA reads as TGTGCCAGCAGAAGACATCTTCATTGGTATTTT.

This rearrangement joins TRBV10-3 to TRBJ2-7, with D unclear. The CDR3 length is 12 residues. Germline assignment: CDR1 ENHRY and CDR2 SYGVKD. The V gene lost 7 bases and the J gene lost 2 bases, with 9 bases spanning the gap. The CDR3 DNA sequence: TGTGCCATCAAATCAGATACCTACGAGCAGTACTTC. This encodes CAIKSDTYEQYF.

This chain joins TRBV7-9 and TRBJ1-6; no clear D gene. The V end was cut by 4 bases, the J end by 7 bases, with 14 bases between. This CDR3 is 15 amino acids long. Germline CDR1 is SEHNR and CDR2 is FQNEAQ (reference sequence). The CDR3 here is CASSSIPSGNSPLHF. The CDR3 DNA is TGTGCCAGCAGCTCGATACCCTCGGGGAATTCACCCCTCCACTTT. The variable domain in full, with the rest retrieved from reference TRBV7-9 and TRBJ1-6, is DTGVSQNPRHKITKRGQNVTFRCDPISEHNRLYWYRQTLGQGPEFLTYFQNEAQLEKSRLLSDRFSAERPKGSFSTLEIQRTEQGDSAMYLCASSSIPSGNSPLHFGNGTRLTVT.

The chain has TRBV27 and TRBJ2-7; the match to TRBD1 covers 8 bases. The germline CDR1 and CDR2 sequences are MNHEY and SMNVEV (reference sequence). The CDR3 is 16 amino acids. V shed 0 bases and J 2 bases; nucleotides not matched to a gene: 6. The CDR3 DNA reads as TGTGCCAGCAGTTTATCGGGACAGGAACTTACCTACGAGCAGTACTTC. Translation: CASSLSGQELTYEQYF.

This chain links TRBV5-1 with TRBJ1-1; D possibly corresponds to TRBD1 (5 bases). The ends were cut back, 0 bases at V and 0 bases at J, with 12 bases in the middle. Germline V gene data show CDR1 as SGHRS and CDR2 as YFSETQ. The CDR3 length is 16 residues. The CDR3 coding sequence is TGCGCCAGCAGCTTGGCCCAGGGAAGTCTGAACACTGAAGCTTTCTTT. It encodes CASSLAQGSLNTEAFF.

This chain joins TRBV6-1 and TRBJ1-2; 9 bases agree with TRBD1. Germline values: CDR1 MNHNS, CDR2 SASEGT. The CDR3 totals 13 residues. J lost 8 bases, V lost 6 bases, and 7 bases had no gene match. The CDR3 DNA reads TGTGCCAGCAGAGAAACAGGGGGCGGCGGCTACACCTTC. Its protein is CASRETGGGGYTF.